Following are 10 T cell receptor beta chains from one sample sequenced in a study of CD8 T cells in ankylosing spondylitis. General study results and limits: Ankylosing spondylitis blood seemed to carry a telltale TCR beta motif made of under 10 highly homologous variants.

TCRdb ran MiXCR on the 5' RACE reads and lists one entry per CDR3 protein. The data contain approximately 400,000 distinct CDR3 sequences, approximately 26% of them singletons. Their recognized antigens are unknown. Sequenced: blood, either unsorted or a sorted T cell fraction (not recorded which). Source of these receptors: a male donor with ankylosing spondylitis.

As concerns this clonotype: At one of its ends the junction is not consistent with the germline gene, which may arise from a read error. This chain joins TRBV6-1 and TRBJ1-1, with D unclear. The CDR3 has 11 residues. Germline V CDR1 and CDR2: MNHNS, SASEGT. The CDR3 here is CASSEVRRASF. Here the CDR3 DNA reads TGTGCCAGCAGTGAAGTCCGAAGAGCTAGCTTT.

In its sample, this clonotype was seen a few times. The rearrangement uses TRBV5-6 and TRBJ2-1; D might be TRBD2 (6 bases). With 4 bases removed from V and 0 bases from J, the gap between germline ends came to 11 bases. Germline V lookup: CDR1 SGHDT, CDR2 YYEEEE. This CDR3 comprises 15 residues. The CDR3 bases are TGTGCCAGCAGCCCACTGACTAGCTCCTACAATGAGCAGTTCTTC. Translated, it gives CASSPLTSSYNEQFF.

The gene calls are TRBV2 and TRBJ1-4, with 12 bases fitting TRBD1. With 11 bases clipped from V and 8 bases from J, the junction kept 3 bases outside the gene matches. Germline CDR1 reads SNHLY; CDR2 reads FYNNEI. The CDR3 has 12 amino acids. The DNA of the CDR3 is TGTGCCGGGGACAGGGGGCCGGAAAAACTGTTTTTT. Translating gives CAGDRGPEKLFF.

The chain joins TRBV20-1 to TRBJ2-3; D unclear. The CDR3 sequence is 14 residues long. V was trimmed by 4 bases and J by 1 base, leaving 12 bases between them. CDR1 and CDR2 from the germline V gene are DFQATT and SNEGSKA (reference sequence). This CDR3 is CSAIGPSGTDTQYF. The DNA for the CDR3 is TGCAGTGCTATCGGCCCGAGTGGCACAGATACGCAGTATTTT.

The CDR3 DNA follows: TGTGCCAGCAGCCCGACGAATCAGATTGGAAATACGCAGTATTTT. Its protein product is CASSPTNQIGNTQYF. The chain carries TRBV7-2 and TRBJ2-3, with D unresolved. V was shortened by 5 bases and J by 7 bases, with 19 bases between the two germline ends. Germline-derived CDR1 and CDR2 are SGHTA and FQGNSA. This CDR3 is built from 15 residues.

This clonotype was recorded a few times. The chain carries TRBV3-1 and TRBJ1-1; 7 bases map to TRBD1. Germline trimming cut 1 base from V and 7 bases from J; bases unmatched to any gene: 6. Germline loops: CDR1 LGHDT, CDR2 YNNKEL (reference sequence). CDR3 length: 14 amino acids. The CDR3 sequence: CASSQASTGYEAFF. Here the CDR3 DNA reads TGTGCCAGCAGCCAAGCATCGACAGGGTATGAAGCTTTCTTT. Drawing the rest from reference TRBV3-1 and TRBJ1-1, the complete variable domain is DTAVSQTPKYLVTQMGNDKSIKCEQNLGHDTMYWYKQDSKKFLKIMFSYNNKELIINETVPNRFSPKSPDKAHLNLHINSLELGDSAVYFCASSQASTGYEAFFGQGTRLTVV.

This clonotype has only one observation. The CDR3 coding sequence is TGCAGTGCCTACTGGGCCTCCGGCACAGATACGCAGTATTTT. Amino acids: CSAYWASGTDTQYF. The rearrangement links TRBV20-1 to TRBJ2-3; no reliable D call. Germline-derived CDR1 and CDR2 are DFQATT and SNEGSKA (reference sequence). This CDR3 is built from 14 residues. Trimming stripped 6 bases from V and 1 base from J, with 14 bases between.

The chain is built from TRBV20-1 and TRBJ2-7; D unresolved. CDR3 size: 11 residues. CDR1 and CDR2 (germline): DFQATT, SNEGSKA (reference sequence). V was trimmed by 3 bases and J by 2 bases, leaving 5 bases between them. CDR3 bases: TGCAGTGCTAGTTTGGCCTACGAGCAGTACTTC. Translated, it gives CSASLAYEQYF.

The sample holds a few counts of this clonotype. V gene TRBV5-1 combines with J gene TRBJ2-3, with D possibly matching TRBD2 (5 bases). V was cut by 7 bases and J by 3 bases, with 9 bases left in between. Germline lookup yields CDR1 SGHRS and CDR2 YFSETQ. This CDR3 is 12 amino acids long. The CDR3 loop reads CASGGVTDTQYF. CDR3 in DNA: TGCGCCAGCGGAGGAGTAACAGATACGCAGTATTTT.

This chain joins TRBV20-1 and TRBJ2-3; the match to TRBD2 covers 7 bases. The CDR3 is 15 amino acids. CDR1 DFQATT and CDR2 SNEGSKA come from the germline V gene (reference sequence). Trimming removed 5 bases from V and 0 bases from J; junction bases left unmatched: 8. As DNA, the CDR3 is TGCAGTGCTGTAGATCCTAGCGGTAGCACAGATACGCAGTATTTT. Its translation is CSAVDPSGSTDTQYF.